This TCR beta chain comes out of a study of Graves' ophthalmopathy and Graves' hyperthyroidism. Ineligible for inclusion were patients with other autoimmune diseases, uncontrolled infections, pregnancy or lactation. This clonotype has only a few counts. What it binds is not known. General study results and limits: Blood contained most expanded thyroid clonotypes exceeding 0.001 frequency.

The TCR beta CDR3 regions underwent amplification from RNA transcripts. RT-PCR was first run with HTBI primers, then multiplex PCR in a second round. TCRdb processed the multiplex PCR reads anew with MiXCR; each CDR3 protein has one entry. The data show more than 300,000 distinct CDR3 sequences, approximately 15% seen once. There are 14 residues in the CDR3. In germline, CDR1 is DFQATT, CDR2 SNEGSKA (reference sequence). Trimming took 1 base from V and 7 from J, leaving 16 bases between them. The receptor comes from a woman aged 18-29 years with stable Graves' hyperthyroidism. The rearrangement uses TRBV20-1 and TRBJ1-1; D uncertain. Sequencing used peripheral blood. The CDR3 protein is CSARGVPERIEAFF. CDR3 in DNA: TGCAGTGCTAGAGGCGTTCCGGAACGGATTGAAGCTTTCTTT.